One sample yielded the 21 T cell receptor beta chains listed below, sequenced in a study of prognosis after radiotherapy for stage I lung cancer. The TCR beta CDR3 region was amplified from genomic DNA, with two rounds of multiplex PCR being used for the amplification. For every TRBV and TRBJ gene, a specific primer was used in first-round PCR. TCRdb processed the multiplex PCR reads anew with MiXCR; each CDR3 protein has one entry. The sample includes roughly 38,000 distinct CDR3 sequences, around 22% of them seen just once. The sequencing here drew on PBMCs, taken before or after stereotactic body radiation therapy (not recorded which). The receptors shown here come from a donor over 45 with non-small cell lung cancer.

This rearrangement joins TRBV6-1 to TRBJ2-3; 10 bases are a match to TRBD2. CDR3 length: 16 amino acids. J gave up 12 bases and V 3 bases, and 15 bases lay outside the gene matches. Germline CDR1 and CDR2: MNHNS and SASEGT. CDR3 bases: TGTGCCAGCAGTGAGTCGTCCAGCGGGGGGGACCCGCCTCAGTATTTT. As protein: CASSESSSGGDPPQYF.

This clonotype has a count of ten or more. J is TRBJ2-1 and V is TRBV2, with a tentative D call TRBD2 (6 bases). Germline loops: CDR1 SNHLY, CDR2 FYNNEI. This CDR3 has 14 residues. V lost 6 bases to trimming and J lost 8 bases, with 17 bases between them. CDR3 nucleotides: TGTGCCAGCAGGTCAGGGACTTGGGCCGATGAGCAGTTCTTC. This sequence encodes CASRSGTWADEQFF.

This clonotype was seen repeatedly, ten times or more. The chain recombines TRBV6-1 with TRBJ1-2; D possibly corresponds to TRBD1 (6 bases). V dropped 7 bases and J dropped 9 bases, with 18 bases sitting between them. Per the germline V gene, CDR1 is MNHNS and CDR2 is SASEGT. CDR3 length: 13 amino acids. As DNA, the CDR3 is TGTGCCAGCAAAAGACAAAACAGGGAAAGCTACACCTTC. It is translated as CASKRQNRESYTF.

As concerns this clonotype: This may be a read error: a much more frequent sequence differs by one nucleotide. The V and J genes are TRBV18 and TRBJ1-2; D gene unclear. The germline V and J ends were trimmed by 3 bases and 2 bases, with 7 bases remaining between them. Looked up from germline, CDR1 is KGHSH and CDR2 is LQKENI. This CDR3 is built from 13 residues. For the CDR3, the DNA is TGTGCCAGCTCACCCGGCAAAAACTATGGCTACACCTTC. This gives the protein CASSPGKNYGYTF.

The V and J genes are TRBV27 and TRBJ1-4; tentative D call: TRBD1 (6 bases). Germline V CDR1 and CDR2: MNHEY, SMNVEV (reference sequence). This CDR3 comprises 14 residues. Trimming removed 2 bases from V and 10 bases from J, with 14 bases in between. CDR3 residues: CASSLGTGQGKLFF. The CDR3 DNA reads as TGTGCCAGCAGTTTAGGTACAGGGCAAGGAAAACTGTTTTTT.

As to this clonotype: A far larger clone is just one base off, so this is likely a read error. This chain uses TRBV6-2 or TRBV6-3 with TRBJ2-2, with TRBD2 matching 11 bases. CDR1 and CDR2 from the germline V gene are MNHEY and SVGEGT. The CDR3 has 17 amino acids. CDR3: CATSSGGPLRDTRELFF. The DNA of the CDR3 is TGTGCCACCTCTAGCGGGGGGCCCCTTAGGGACACCAGGGAGCTGTTTTTT.

This clonotype was observed at least ten times. V gene TRBV6-1 combines with J gene TRBJ2-5; D gene ambiguous. The CDR3 has 13 amino acids. Trimming cost V 4 bases and J 5 bases, with 11 bases left between them. Germline V gene data show CDR1 as MNHNS and CDR2 as SASEGT. The CDR3: CASSVGVGETQYF. The CDR3 bases are TGTGCCAGCAGTGTTGGGGTCGGGGAGACCCAGTACTTC.

This clonotype is medium-sized (0.01 to 0.1%) by share. V usage is TRBV12-3 or TRBV12-4 and J usage is TRBJ1-2, with TRBD1 identical over 9 bases. Unmatched junction bases numbered 3, after V lost 6 bases and J lost 7 bases. The CDR3 is 12 amino acids. The CDR3 here is CASSGTGFGYTF. CDR3 bases: TGTGCCAGCAGCGGGACAGGGTTTGGCTACACCTTC.

This clonotype was seen at least ten times. This chain uses TRBV28 with TRBJ1-2; D gene uncertain. Germline assignment: CDR1 MDHEN and CDR2 SYDVKM. The CDR3 has 15 amino acids. Trimming removed 0 bases from V and 0 bases from J, with 8 bases in between. This chain's CDR3 is CASSLWQDANYGYTF. CDR3 DNA: TGTGCCAGCAGTTTATGGCAGGACGCTAACTATGGCTACACCTTC.

This clonotype was counted at least ten times. CDR3 bases: TGTGCCAGCAGTGGGGGGGGGAACTATGGCTACACCTTC. Protein: CASSGGGNYGYTF. This chain links TRBV6-1 with TRBJ1-2, with D possibly being TRBD1 (5 bases). The ends were cut back, 4 bases at V and 2 bases at J, with 8 bases in the middle. The CDR3 length is 13 residues. The germline V gene has CDR1 MNHNS and CDR2 SASEGT.

Many counts were recorded for this clonotype. This chain uses TRBV6-1 with TRBJ2-7; D is perhaps TRBD1 or TRBD2 (5 bases each). This CDR3 is 16 amino acids long. Germline loops: CDR1 MNHNS, CDR2 SASEGT. Trimming stripped 6 bases from V and 7 bases from J, with 25 bases between. CDR3 in amino acids: CASSPWTGTQAREQYF. The CDR3 nucleotides are TGTGCCAGCAGCCCCTGGACCGGGACCCAGGCGAGGGAGCAGTACTTC.

This clonotype was counted ten times or more. The V call is TRBV15, the J call TRBJ2-3; D possibly corresponds to TRBD1 (6 bases). Looked up from germline, CDR1 is LNHNV and CDR2 is YYDKDF (reference sequence). The CDR3 is 16 residues long. V was shortened by 0 bases and J by 3 bases, with 13 bases between the two germline ends. The CDR3 loop is CATSRDSRGGTDTQYF. For the CDR3, the DNA is TGTGCCACCAGCAGAGATAGTCGAGGGGGAACAGATACGCAGTATTTT.

At least ten counts were recorded for this clonotype. The rearrangement links TRBV7-2 to TRBJ2-7, with D tentatively TRBD1 (6 bases). V lost 3 bases and J 6 bases, leaving 9 bases between the germline ends. This CDR3 contains 12 residues. Germline V CDR1 and CDR2: SGHTA, FQGNSA. The CDR3 DNA reads TGTGCCAGCAGCTTCCTCAGGGGCGAGCAGTACTTC. This gives the protein CASSFLRGEQYF.

To note about this clonotype: A much more abundant neighbour one base away suggests this may be a read error. The genes are TRBV28 and TRBJ2-5; the D is unclear. This CDR3 is 14 amino acids long. V lost 7 bases and J 1 base, leaving 13 bases between the germline ends. From germline, CDR1 is MDHEN and CDR2 SYDVKM. CDR3 amino acids: CASNTTPPQETQYF. CDR3 nucleotide sequence: TGTGCCAGCAACACCACACCCCCCCAAGAGACCCAGTACTTC.

This clonotype has a count of ten or more. This sequence joins TRBV6-1 and TRBJ2-1, with D perhaps matching TRBD1 (5 bases). The CDR3 has 13 residues. Germline CDR1 is MNHNS and CDR2 is SASEGT. V lost 6 bases to trimming and J lost 8 bases, with 14 bases between them. Here the CDR3 reads CASSKLRGDEQFF. CDR3 nucleotide sequence: TGTGCCAGCAGCAAATTAAGGGGCGATGAGCAGTTCTTC.

This clonotype came up many times. V gene TRBV5-5 combines with J gene TRBJ1-5, with no clear D. Trimming cost V 0 bases and J 6 bases, with 7 bases left between them. This CDR3 contains 13 residues. CDR1 SGHKS and CDR2 YYEKEE come from the germline V gene (reference sequence). The CDR3 reads CASSLEWGQPQHF. CDR3 coding DNA: TGTGCCAGCAGCTTGGAATGGGGTCAGCCCCAGCATTTT. Filled out from reference TRBV5-5 and TRBJ1-5, the complete variable domain reads DAGVTQSPTHLIKTRGQQVTLRCSPISGHKSVSWYQQVLGQGPQFIFQYYEKEERGRGNFPDRFSARQFPNYSSELNVNALLLGDSALYLCASSLEWGQPQHFGDGTRLSIL.

This clonotype has a single count. A far larger clone lies a single base away; this is likely a read error. V is TRBV6-9 and J is TRBJ1-4; D call uncertain. Germline-derived CDR1 and CDR2 are MNHGY and SVAAGI. The CDR3 is 16 amino acids. DNA of the CDR3: TGTGCCAGAAGTTACGCGGTTAACCGAGGGAGGGAAAAACTGTTTTTT. Translation: CARSYAVNRGREKLFF.

This clonotype was counted many times. This chain connects TRBV4-1 to TRBJ1-2; perhaps TRBD1 as D (6 bases). CDR3 length: 14 amino acids. V shed 0 bases and J shed 7 bases, with 12 bases lying between them. Germline V lookup: CDR1 MGHRA, CDR2 YSYEKL. The CDR3 region is CASSQDRTGLGYTF. CDR3 DNA: TGCGCCAGCAGCCAAGACCGAACAGGGCTTGGCTACACCTTC.

This clonotype was counted many times. The V and J genes are TRBV4-1 and TRBJ2-3; 11 nucleotides line up with TRBD2. Germline loops: CDR1 MGHRA, CDR2 YSYEKL. This CDR3 is 18 amino acids long. V was pared by 4 bases and J by 0 bases, with 9 bases of the junction left unmatched. CDR3 coding DNA: TGCGCCAGCAGCCGCGGGACTAGCGGTACTCCTAGCACAGATACGCAGTATTTT. It is translated as CASSRGTSGTPSTDTQYF.

This clonotype was seen at least ten times. The chain recombines TRBV6-1 with TRBJ1-1; no clear D gene. V was clipped by 7 bases and J by 0 bases, with 12 bases between them. From germline, CDR1 is MNHNS and CDR2 SASEGT. The CDR3 spans 14 residues. The CDR3 coding sequence is TGTGCCAGCACCCAGGACGAGTTGAACACTGAAGCTTTCTTT. This translates into CASTQDELNTEAFF.

With regard to this clonotype: One end of the junction varies from germline; a read error may be responsible. The rearrangement links TRBV18 to TRBJ1-4, with D possibly TRBD1 on 6 matching bases. The CDR3 loop spans 16 amino acids. Germline V CDR1 and CDR2: KGHSH, LQKENI. CDR3 residues: CASSPRRQDTREKLLF. CDR3 bases: TGTGCCAGCTCACCCCGACGACAGGATACTAGGGAAAAACTGCTTTTT.